These 27 T cell receptor beta chains came from one sample sequenced in a study of cytomegalovirus exposure and HLA in healthy donors. It was with 60 Vbeta and 13 Jbeta primers that the PCR ran. The data were produced by immunoSEQ multiplex PCR, yet TCRdb's version contains in-frame clones alone and is incomplete. The sample consists of about 130,000 clones, roughly 85% of them appearing once. Sequenced material: PBMCs. All receptors come from a woman aged 25 to 39 in good health and CMV-seropositive.

The chain uses TRBV5-8 and TRBJ1-1; possibly TRBD1 for D (6 bases). Germline V lookup: CDR1 SGHTS, CDR2 YDEGEE. The V end was cut by 4 bases, the J end by 4 bases, with 14 bases between. This CDR3 has 14 amino acids. CDR3: CASSPGAGATEAFF. The CDR3 coding sequence is TGTGCCAGCAGCCCTGGGGCGGGGGCCACTGAAGCTTTCTTT.

The V call is TRBV29-1, the J call TRBJ1-4; maybe TRBD1 (6 bases). The CDR3 has 13 residues. In germline, CDR1 is SQVTM, CDR2 ANQGSEA. V lost 5 bases, J lost 6 bases, and 13 bases lay in between. CDR3 residues: CSVYRATDEKLFF. The CDR3, as DNA: TGCAGCGTTTACAGGGCCACGGATGAAAAACTGTTTTTT.

The V and J genes are TRBV28 and TRBJ1-4, with D uncertain. Per the germline V gene, CDR1 is MDHEN and CDR2 is SYDVKM. Trimming cost V 2 bases and J 10 bases, with 14 bases left between them. The CDR3 extends over 14 amino acids. CDR3 in DNA: TGTGCCAGCAGTTTAAGAAGTCGGGGTGTAAAACTGTTTTTT. This sequence encodes CASSLRSRGVKLFF.

The chain joins TRBV6-6 to TRBJ1-5; D remains unclear. The CDR3 contains 14 residues. Germline assignment: CDR1 MNHNY and CDR2 SVGAGI (reference sequence). The ends were cut back, 6 bases at V and 6 bases at J, with 15 bases in the middle. For the CDR3, the DNA is TGTGCCAGCAGCCCCTCCGCGGTAAGTCAGCCCCAGCATTTT. It yields the protein CASSPSAVSQPQHF.

The chain couples TRBV6-4 to TRBJ2-5; 7 bases match TRBD1. Looked up from germline, CDR1 is MRHNA and CDR2 is SNTAGT. The CDR3 covers 14 residues. V was pared by 6 bases and J by 5 bases, with 9 bases of the junction left unmatched. The CDR3 here is CASSRDRRSETQYF. Here the CDR3 DNA reads TGTGCCAGCAGCCGGGACAGAAGAAGTGAGACCCAGTACTTC.

Comments on this clone: One end of the junction varies from germline; a read error may be responsible. Other DNA sequences in the same sample also yield this CDR3. The J gene is TRBJ2-1, the V gene TRBV13, with D possibly being TRBD2 (6 bases). This CDR3 spans 17 amino acids. Germline V lookup: CDR1 PRHDT, CDR2 FYEKMQ (reference sequence). CDR3 sequence (DNA): TGCGCCAGCAGCTCTCCGGGACTTGGGGCGGGCTTAAATGAGCAGTTCTTC. Protein: CASSSPGLGAGLNEQFF.

This chain connects TRBV2 to TRBJ1-4, with D uncertain. Germline-derived CDR1 and CDR2 are SNHLY and FYNNEI. The CDR3 loop spans 12 amino acids. V shed 8 bases and J shed 5 bases, with 9 bases lying between them. The CDR3 sequence: CASSVYNEKLFF. The CDR3 nucleotides read TGTGCCAGCTCAGTTTACAATGAAAAACTGTTTTTT.

The CDR3 DNA is TGTGCCTGGAGTATCGGGACTAGCGGAACAGATACGCAGTATTTT. Translating it yields CAWSIGTSGTDTQYF. This chain connects TRBV30 to TRBJ2-3; TRBD2 agrees at 11 bases. The CDR3 sequence is 15 residues long. V trimming: 2 bases; J trimming: 3 bases; junction bases outside the gene matches: 4. Germline loops: CDR1 GTSNPN, CDR2 SVGIG (reference sequence).

The chain uses TRBV6-1 and TRBJ2-2; 8 bases match TRBD1. CDR3 length: 14 amino acids. Germline CDR1 MNHNS, CDR2 SASEGT. Trimming at V came to 11 bases and at J to 7 bases, leaving 12 bases not matched to a gene. CDR3 DNA: TGTGCCGGGTGGTGGCAGGGGGCGTACGGGGAGCTGTTTTTT. Amino acids: CAGWWQGAYGELFF.

This sequence joins TRBV7-2 and TRBJ2-7; D is uncertain. V was cut by 1 base and J by 0 bases, with 4 bases left in between. Germline lookup yields CDR1 SGHTA and CDR2 FQGNSA. The CDR3 totals 13 residues. For the CDR3, the DNA is TGTGCCAGCAGCTTAGACTTCTCCTACGAGCAGTACTTC. This translates into CASSLDFSYEQYF. The variable domain in full, completed from reference TRBV7-2 and TRBJ2-7, reads GAGVSQSPSNKVTEKGKDVELRCDPISGHTALYWYRQSLGQGLEFLIYFQGNSAPDKSGLPSDRFSAERTGGSVSTLTIQRTQQEDSAVYLCASSLDFSYEQYFGPGTRLTVT.

This clone has only a few counts. This chain uses TRBV5-4 with TRBJ2-6; tentative D call: TRBD1 (6 bases). V dropped 6 bases and J dropped 2 bases, with 12 bases sitting between them. Germline lookup yields CDR1 SGHNT and CDR2 YYREEE (reference sequence). The CDR3 totals 15 residues. The CDR3 DNA reads as TGTGCCAGCATCGTTACAGGGACTGGGGCCAACGTCCTGACTTTC. This codes for CASIVTGTGANVLTF.

In its sample, this clone was seen a few times. The chain combines TRBV2 with TRBJ1-4; perhaps TRBD1 as D (5 bases). CDR3 length: 14 residues. Germline loops: CDR1 SNHLY, CDR2 FYNNEI. V was pared by 10 bases and J by 4 bases, with 16 bases between. The CDR3, as DNA: TGTGCCACCCGGGACGGGAGGGGTAATGAAAAACTGTTTTTT. This gives the protein CATRDGRGNEKLFF.

CDR3 nucleotide sequence: TGCGCCAGCGGACCCGGACTAGCTAACTACGAGCAGTACTTC. It encodes CASGPGLANYEQYF. This chain links TRBV4-1 with TRBJ2-5; 8 bases agree with TRBD2. The end of the DNA is better explained by TRBJ2-7, so the J call may be wrong. This CDR3 region has 14 residues. Per the germline V gene, CDR1 is MGHRA and CDR2 is YSYEKL.

The rearrangement links TRBV6-6 to TRBJ1-2, with D uncertain. V lost 8 bases and J 4 bases, leaving 14 bases between the germline ends. The CDR3 has 13 residues. CDR1 and CDR2 from the germline V gene are MNHNY and SVGAGI (reference sequence). The CDR3 nucleotides read TGTGCCAGCGTTGGAACAGCCGGCTATGGCTACACCTTC. It yields the protein CASVGTAGYGYTF.

The chain employs TRBV10-3 and TRBJ1-4, with 8 positions matching TRBD1. CDR3 length: 14 amino acids. Germline trimming cut 6 bases from V and 7 bases from J; bases unmatched to any gene: 7. CDR1 and CDR2 from the germline V gene are ENHRY and SYGVKD. DNA of the CDR3: TGTGCCATCAGGGGGGGTCAGGGGGCTGAAAAACTGTTTTTT. It codes for CAIRGGQGAEKLFF.

The chain uses TRBV19 and TRBJ2-1; a weak D match, TRBD2 (5 bases). V was shortened by 10 bases and J by 0 bases, with 16 bases between the two germline ends. Germline CDR1 and CDR2: LNHDA and SQIVND (reference sequence). This CDR3 is 15 amino acids long. The DNA of the CDR3 is TGTGCCACTCGCGACTACTACAGCTCCTACAATGAGCAGTTCTTC. Its protein is CATRDYYSSYNEQFF.

This chain connects TRBV4-1 to TRBJ1-1; a possible D gene is TRBD1 (5 bases). The CDR3 is 13 residues long. V was cut by 4 bases and J by 6 bases, with 12 bases left in between. Germline V gene sequence: CDR1 MGHRA, CDR2 YSYEKL. The CDR3 DNA reads TGCGCCAGCAGCCTAGCACTGGGGCCTGAAGCTTTCTTT. Translated: CASSLALGPEAFF.

This sequence joins TRBV5-6 and TRBJ2-7, with D tentatively TRBD1 (6 bases). Per germline, CDR1 SGHDT and CDR2 YYEEEE. CDR3 size: 14 residues. V lost 4 bases and J 4 bases, leaving 15 bases between the germline ends. CDR3 nucleotides: TGTGCCAGCAGCCAAGGGACAACCGGGTACGAGCAGTACTTC. It specifies CASSQGTTGYEQYF.

The chain couples TRBV9 to TRBJ1-5; 7 bases line up with TRBD1. Germline V gives CDR1 SGDLS, CDR2 YYNGEE. The CDR3 sequence is 14 residues long. V trimming: 3 bases; J trimming: 7 bases; junction bases outside the gene matches: 7. The CDR3 loop reads CASSESTGDQPQHF. The DNA of the CDR3 is TGTGCCAGCAGCGAATCAACAGGGGACCAGCCCCAGCATTTT.

Only one count was recorded for this clone. The chain employs TRBV21-1 and TRBJ2-5; whether TRBD1, the table's D call, matches the DNA was not checked. TRBV21-1 is annotated as a pseudogene. CDR3 length equals 13 residues. The CDR3 reads CASSIHTRETQYF. CDR3 coding DNA: TGTGCCAGCAGCATACACACCCGAGAGACCCAGTACTTC.

This clone was seen just once. The chain couples TRBV7-3 to TRBJ2-1, with D possibly being TRBD2 (6 bases). V gave up 2 bases and J gave up 9 bases, with 11 bases separating them. The CDR3 runs to 13 residues. Germline assignment: CDR1 SGHTA and CDR2 FQGTGA. CDR3 in amino acids: CASSLFARGEQFF. CDR3 bases: TGTGCCAGCAGCTTATTCGCGCGGGGTGAGCAGTTCTTC.

The rearrangement uses TRBV28 and TRBJ1-5, with 7 bases fitting TRBD1. V gave up 3 bases and J gave up 1 base; unmatched junction bases: 3. Germline CDR1 and CDR2: MDHEN and SYDVKM. The CDR3 extends over 15 amino acids. Here the CDR3 reads CASSFLQGSNQPQHF. The CDR3 region has the DNA TGTGCCAGCAGTTTCCTACAGGGGAGCAATCAGCCCCAGCATTTT.

This chain uses TRBV5-1 with TRBJ1-2; D is unclear. The V and J ends lost 4 bases and 3 bases respectively, with 13 bases between them. From germline, CDR1 is SGHRS and CDR2 YFSETQ. The CDR3 contains 14 residues. In DNA form, the CDR3 reads TGCGCCAGCAGCGCCTCCGGGATAGACTATGGCTACACCTTC. It yields the protein CASSASGIDYGYTF.

V usage is TRBV2 and J usage is TRBJ2-5; TRBD2 agrees at 13 bases. The CDR3 is 15 residues long. Trimming removed 8 bases from V and 2 bases from J; junction bases left unmatched: 5. Germline V CDR1 and CDR2: SNHLY, FYNNEI. CDR3 protein: CASGAGLAGQETQYF. CDR3 nucleotide sequence: TGTGCCAGCGGGGCGGGACTAGCGGGGCAAGAGACCCAGTACTTC.

A word on this clone: Other DNA sequences in this specimen translate into the identical CDR3. J is TRBJ1-4 and V is TRBV7-9, with 8 positions matching TRBD1. CDR3 length: 14 residues. Losses at the gene ends were 1 base for V and 7 bases for J; bases not matched to a gene: 2. Germline V gene lookup returns CDR1 SEHNR and CDR2 FQNEAQ (reference sequence). The CDR3 loop is CASSLGTGLEKLFF. The DNA of the CDR3 is TGTGCCAGCAGCTTAGGGACAGGGCTTGAAAAACTGTTTTTT.

Only one count was recorded for this clone. This sequence joins TRBV28 and TRBJ2-6; D may be TRBD1 (5 bases). CDR1 and CDR2 from the germline V gene are MDHEN and SYDVKM. V was clipped by 5 bases and J by 2 bases, with 7 bases between them. The length of the CDR3 is 14 residues. In DNA, the CDR3 is TGTGCCAGCAGTGTACAGGCTGGGGCCAACGTCCTGACTTTC. Protein product: CASSVQAGANVLTF.

The V call is TRBV30, the J call TRBJ1-3, with D unclear. Germline CDR1 and CDR2: GTSNPN and SVGIG (reference sequence). The CDR3 runs 18 residues. The V and J ends lost 2 bases and 1 base respectively, with 21 bases between them. CDR3 loop: CAWSLRPGQTRSGNTIYF. As DNA, the CDR3 is TGTGCCTGGAGTCTTCGACCTGGGCAAACCCGTTCTGGAAACACCATATATTTT.